One sample yielded the 10 T cell receptor beta chains listed below, sequenced in a study of blood T cells in healthy people across ages. Primed by a sample-barcoded 5' primer and a J-beta primer mix, a second PCR proceeded for about 7 to 11 cycles. TCRdb reprocessed the 5' RACE reads with MiXCR, giving one entry per CDR3 protein. This table has roughly 1,300,000 distinct CDR3 sequences, approximately 60% appearing once. Sequences were obtained from blood. Receptors originate from a man between 18 and 29 years old in good health.

The CDR3 coding sequence is TGCAGCGTTGGTGTGTCCAGGGGGCGCGCCACTGAAGCTTTCTTT. It specifies CSVGVSRGRATEAFF. The gene calls are TRBV29-1 and TRBJ1-1; 8 nucleotides agree with TRBD1. This CDR3 region has 15 residues. J was trimmed by 4 bases and V by 4 bases; bases with no gene match: 11. Germline loops: CDR1 SQVTM, CDR2 ANQGSEA.

CDR3 bases: TGTGCCATCAGTGAGACACCGGGACGGAACACTGAAGCTTTCTTT. Translated: CAISETPGRNTEAFF. The chain couples TRBV10-3 to TRBJ1-1; D might be TRBD1 (5 bases). This CDR3 region has 15 residues. The ends were cut back, 2 bases at V and 1 base at J, with 11 bases in the middle. The germline CDR1 and CDR2 sequences are ENHRY and SYGVKD.

This clonotype was found a few times. The chain combines TRBV27 with TRBJ2-1; 7 positions agree with TRBD2. There are 15 residues in the CDR3. Germline CDR1 MNHEY, CDR2 SMNVEV (reference sequence). After removal of 6 bases from V and 7 bases from J, the junction contained 12 bases not matched to a gene. The CDR3 region has the DNA TGTGCCAGCAGAGAGAGGGGAGGGCCAGGGAATGAGCAGTTCTTC. It yields the protein CASRERGGPGNEQFF.

The table lists this clonotype with a few counts. CDR3 sequence (DNA): TGCAGTGCTCGAATCGGGGACAGGGGCGACACCGGGGAGCTGTTTTTT. Translating it yields CSARIGDRGDTGELFF. The chain uses TRBV20-1 and TRBJ2-2; 10 nucleotides match TRBD1. This CDR3 spans 16 amino acids. V shed 5 bases and J 3 bases; nucleotides not matched to a gene: 9. Germline V gene lookup returns CDR1 DFQATT and CDR2 SNEGSKA (reference sequence).

V and J are TRBV5-1 and TRBJ2-1; the D gene could be TRBD1 or TRBD2 (5 bases each). The CDR3 is 21 residues long. V was trimmed by 0 bases and J by 0 bases, leaving 25 bases between them. Germline V gene data show CDR1 as SGHRS and CDR2 as YFSETQ. CDR3 coding DNA: TGCGCCAGCAGCTTGGGGGTTCTAGGTGTATCAAGGGACCGCTCCTACAATGAGCAGTTCTTC. Its protein product is CASSLGVLGVSRDRSYNEQFF.

The chain uses TRBV5-5 and TRBJ2-5; TRBD2 is a possible D gene (6 bases). In germline, CDR1 is SGHKS, CDR2 YYEKEE (reference sequence). Trimming stripped 1 base from V and 5 bases from J, with 15 bases between. The CDR3 extends over 15 amino acids. DNA of the CDR3: TGTGCCAGCAGCTTGTCGGGAGAGGGGTTTGAGACCCAGTACTTC. Its protein is CASSLSGEGFETQYF. Full variable domain (missing parts from reference TRBV5-5 and TRBJ2-5): DAGVTQSPTHLIKTRGQQVTLRCSPISGHKSVSWYQQVLGQGPQFIFQYYEKEERGRGNFPDRFSARQFPNYSSELNVNALLLGDSALYLCASSLSGEGFETQYFGPGTRLLVL.

The chain recombines TRBV7-9 with TRBJ2-5; the match to TRBD1 covers 9 bases. Judging by the DNA end, TRBJ2-7 fits better; the J call may be wrong. The CDR3 is 15 residues long. Germline assignment: CDR1 SEHNR and CDR2 FQNEAQ (reference sequence). CDR3 coding DNA: TGTGCCAGCAGCTTAACACCGGGACAGGGAGACGAGCAGTACTTC. Translating gives CASSLTPGQGDEQYF.

The chain couples TRBV27 to TRBJ2-3; 9 bases map to TRBD2. Germline CDR1 reads MNHEY; CDR2 reads SMNVEV (reference sequence). The J segment lost 2 bases and the V segment lost 5 bases, leaving 8 bases of the junction unmatched. The CDR3 extends over 16 amino acids. CDR3 nucleotides: TGTGCCAGCAGTACCCGACTAGCGGATCCCACAGATACGCAGTATTTT. This translates into CASSTRLADPTDTQYF.

This clonotype was found a few times. This chain links TRBV7-2 with TRBJ2-7; D unclear. CDR3 length: 14 amino acids. Germline values: CDR1 SGHTA, CDR2 FQGNSA. V was trimmed by 1 base and J by 2 bases, leaving 9 bases between them. Here the CDR3 DNA reads TGTGCCAGCAGCTTAGTTGAGAATACCTACGAGCAGTACTTC. Its translation is CASSLVENTYEQYF.

This clonotype occurred a few times. The CDR3 nucleotides are TGTGCCAGCAGCCCCGCTAGCGGGGACACAGGGACCCAGTACTTC. It codes for CASSPASGDTGTQYF. The gene calls are TRBV12-3 or TRBV12-4 and TRBJ2-7; 9 bases agree with TRBD2. The J call is uncertain, as TRBJ2-5 better fits the DNA end. The CDR3 is 15 amino acids.